A selection of T cell receptor beta chains follows, all from one sample in a study of blood T cell repertoires in COVID-19. Only in-frame clones appear in the TCRdb table, and some are missing; sequencing was by immunoSEQ multiplex PCR. The data contain roughly 300,000 clones, 92% of them singletons. The sequencing sample was made of PBMCs or T cells enriched from blood (not recorded which). These receptors came from a woman aged 30 to 39 who had recovered from COVID-19. Each CDR3 is given with its conserved first and last residue. Fields, in order: J gene, V gene, D gene, clone size, CDR3 DNA, CDR3 protein. The D gene is left open where the match is weak. The listing skips clone size in some rows; elsewhere it reads once, few, many or a size class.

TRBJ2-7,TRBV27,TRBD1,once,TGTGCCAGCAGTTCCCCGGGACAGGGTCCCTACGAGCAGTACTTC,CASSSPGQGPYEQYF
TRBJ1-5,TRBV29-1,TRBD1,.,TGCAGCGTTGGGACAGGGAGTAGCAATCAGCCCCAGCATTTT,CSVGTGSSNQPQHF
TRBJ1-3,TRBV9,.,.,TGTGCCAGCAGCGTAGCTGGTGAGGGCTACTCTGGAAACACCATATATTTT,CASSVAGEGYSGNTIYF
TRBJ1-3,TRBV7-8,.,.,TGTGCCAGCAGGGACAGCGCCTCTGGAAACACCATATATTTT,CASRDSASGNTIYF
TRBJ1-4,TRBV19,TRBD1,.,TGTGCCAGCCGGCCGGGACAGACGAGGGAAAAACTGTTTTTT,CASRPGQTREKLFF
TRBJ1-2,TRBV12-3/TRBV12-4,TRBD1,.,TGTGCCAGCAGTTTGACAGGGGAATACACCTTC,CASSLTGEYTF
TRBJ1-2,TRBV6-5,.,.,TGTGCCAGCAGAAAAAAGGGGGGGCACGGCTATGGCTACACCTTC,CASRKKGGHGYGYTF
TRBJ2-3,TRBV19,.,.,TGTGCCAGCCAAGAGAGCACAGATACGCAGTATTTT,CASQESTDTQYF
TRBJ1-5,TRBV6-2/TRBV6-3,.,.,TGTGCCAGCAGTCCCCGTCGAGGGGGAATTCGGGGAAGCAATCAGCCCCAGCATTTT,CASSPRRGGIRGSNQPQHF
TRBJ2-7,TRBV2,.,.,TGTGCCAGCACCCGACTAGACACCTTTTCCTACGAGCAGTACTTC,CASTRLDTFSYEQYF
TRBJ1-2,TRBV28,TRBD1,.,TGTGCCAGCAGTTGGGCCGGGACAGGGACTGGCTACACCTTC,CASSWAGTGTGYTF
TRBJ2-7,TRBV20-1,.,.,TGCAGTGCTGCGATCTACGAGCAGTACTTC,CSAAIYEQYF
TRBJ2-3,TRBV6-4,TRBD2,.,TGTGCCAGCAGCTCCCAAGCGGGGGCAACAGATACGCAGTATTTT,CASSSQAGATDTQYF
TRBJ2-5,TRBV10-3,TRBD1,.,TGTGCCATCAGCCCCAGGACAGGGGAGACCCAGTACTTC,CAISPRTGETQYF
TRBJ2-2,TRBV5-1,TRBD2,.,TGCGCCAGCAGCTTCCGACGCGTAGGACTAGCGGGTGCCGGGGAGCTGTTTTTT,CASSFRRVGLAGAGELFF
TRBJ2-3,TRBV10-3,TRBD2,.,TGTGCCATCACCCAGCGGGAGACAGATACGCAGTATTTT,CAITQRETDTQYF
TRBJ2-7,TRBV11-2,.,.,TGTGCCAGCAGCCACGACAGCTACGAGCAGTACTTC,CASSHDSYEQYF
TRBJ2-5,TRBV4-1,.,.,TGCGCCAGCAGCCGGGGGGTTGGGGGGTACCAAGAGACCCAGTACTTC,CASSRGVGGYQETQYF
TRBJ2-2,TRBV11-3,.,.,TGTGCCAGCAGCTTAGCGGTCCCCACCGGGGAGCTGTTTTTT,CASSLAVPTGELFF
TRBJ2-3,TRBV9,TRBD2,.,TGTGCCAGCAGCGTAGACCCTAGCGGGAGGACGGCAGATACGCAGTATTTT,CASSVDPSGRTADTQYF
TRBJ2-6,TRBV27,.,.,TGTGCCAGCAGTTTAAGGTGGACTCTGTCACACTCTGGGGCCAACGTCCTGACTTTC,CASSLRWTLSHSGANVLTF
TRBJ1-5,TRBV18,.,.,TGTGCCAGCTCACCACTGGAGGGTCAGCCCCAGCATTTT,CASSPLEGQPQHF
TRBJ1-1,TRBV2,.,.,TGTGCCAGCAGTGCTAGGCGTGACACTGAAGCTTTCTTT,CASSARRDTEAFF
TRBJ1-5,TRBV28,.,.,TGTGCCAGCAGTTTTGTGGGGGGGTATAGCAATCAGCCCCAGCATTTT,CASSFVGGYSNQPQHF
TRBJ1-2,TRBV2,.,.,TGTGCCAGCGTCCTCGAGCGGGCCACCGTCTATGGCTACACCTTC,CASVLERATVYGYTF
TRBJ2-7,TRBV18,.,.,TGTGCCAGCCACGGGACGGGACTCCCCTACGAGCAGTACTTC,CASHGTGLPYEQYF